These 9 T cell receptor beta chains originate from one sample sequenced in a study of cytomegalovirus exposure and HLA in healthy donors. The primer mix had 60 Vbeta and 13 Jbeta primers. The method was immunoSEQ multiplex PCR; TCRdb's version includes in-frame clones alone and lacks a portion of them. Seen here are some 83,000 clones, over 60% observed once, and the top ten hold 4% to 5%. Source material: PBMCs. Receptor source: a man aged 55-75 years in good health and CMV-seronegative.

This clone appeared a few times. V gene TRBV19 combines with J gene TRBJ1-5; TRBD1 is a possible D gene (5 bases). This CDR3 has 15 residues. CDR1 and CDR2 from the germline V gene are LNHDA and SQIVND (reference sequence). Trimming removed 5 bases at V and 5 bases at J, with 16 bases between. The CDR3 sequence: CASSDRGFEDQPQHF. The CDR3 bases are TGTGCCAGTAGTGACCGGGGGTTTGAGGATCAGCCCCAGCATTTT.

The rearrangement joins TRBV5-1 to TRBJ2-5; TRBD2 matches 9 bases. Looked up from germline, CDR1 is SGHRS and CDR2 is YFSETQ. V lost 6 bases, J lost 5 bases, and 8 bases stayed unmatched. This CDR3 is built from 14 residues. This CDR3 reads CASTSAGGLETQYF. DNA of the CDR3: TGCGCCAGCACCTCGGCGGGGGGGCTTGAGACCCAGTACTTC.

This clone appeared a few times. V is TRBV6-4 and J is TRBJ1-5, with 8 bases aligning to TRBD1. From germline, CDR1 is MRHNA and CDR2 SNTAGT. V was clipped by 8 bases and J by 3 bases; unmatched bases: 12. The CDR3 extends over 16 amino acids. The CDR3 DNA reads TGTGCCAGCTGTCGGTCTACAGGGGGAGACAATCAGCCCCAGCATTTT. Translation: CASCRSTGGDNQPQHF.

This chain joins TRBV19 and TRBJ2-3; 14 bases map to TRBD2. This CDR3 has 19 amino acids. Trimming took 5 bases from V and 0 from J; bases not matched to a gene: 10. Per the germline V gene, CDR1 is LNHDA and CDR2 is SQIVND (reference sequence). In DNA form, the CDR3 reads TGTGCCAGTAGTCGGACTAGCGGGGGGCCCGCGGTAAGCACAGATACGCAGTATTTT. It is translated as CASSRTSGGPAVSTDTQYF. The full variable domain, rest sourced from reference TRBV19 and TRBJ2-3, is DGGITQSPKYLFRKEGQNVTLSCEQNLNHDAMYWYRQDPGQGLRLIYYSQIVNDFQKGDIAEGYSVSREKKESFPLTVTSAQKNPTAFYLCASSRTSGGPAVSTDTQYFGPGTRLTVL.

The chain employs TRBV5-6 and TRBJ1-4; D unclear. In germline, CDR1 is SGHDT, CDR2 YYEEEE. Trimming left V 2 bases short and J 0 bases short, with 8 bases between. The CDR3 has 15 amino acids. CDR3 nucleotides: TGTGCCAGCAGCTTTCTGAGTGCAACTAATGAAAAACTGTTTTTT. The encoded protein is CASSFLSATNEKLFF.

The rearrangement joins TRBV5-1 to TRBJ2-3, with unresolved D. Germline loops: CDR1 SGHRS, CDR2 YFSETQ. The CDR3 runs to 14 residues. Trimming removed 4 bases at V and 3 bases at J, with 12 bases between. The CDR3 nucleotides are TGCGCCAGCAGCCCCCTGAGGTATACAGATACGCAGTATTTT. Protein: CASSPLRYTDTQYF.

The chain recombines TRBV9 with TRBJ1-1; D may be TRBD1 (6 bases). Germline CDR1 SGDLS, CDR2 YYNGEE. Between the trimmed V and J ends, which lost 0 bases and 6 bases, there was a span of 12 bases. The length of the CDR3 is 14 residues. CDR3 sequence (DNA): TGTGCCAGCAGCGTAGAGGGGGAATATCCTGAAGCTTTCTTT. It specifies CASSVEGEYPEAFF.

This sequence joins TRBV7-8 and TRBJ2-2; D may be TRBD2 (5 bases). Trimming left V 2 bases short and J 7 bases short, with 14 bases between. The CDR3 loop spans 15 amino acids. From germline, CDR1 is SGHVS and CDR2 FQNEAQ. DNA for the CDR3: TGTGCCAGCAGCTTATATGAGACGGGGAGCGGGGAGCTGTTTTTT. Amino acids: CASSLYETGSGELFF. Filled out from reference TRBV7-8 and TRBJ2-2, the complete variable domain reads GAGVSQSPRYKVAKRGQDVALRCDPISGHVSLFWYQQALGQGPEFLTYFQNEAQLDKSGLPSDRFFAERPEGSVSTLKIQRTQQEDSAVYLCASSLYETGSGELFFGEGSRLTVL.

The CDR3 here is CASSSLSGQINTEAFF. In DNA form, the CDR3 reads TGTGCCAGCAGCTCCCTTTCTGGACAGATAAACACTGAAGCTTTCTTT. This chain connects TRBV11-1 to TRBJ1-1; a possible D gene is TRBD1 (6 bases). The ends were cut back, 4 bases at V and 2 bases at J, with 17 bases in the middle. Germline V gene lookup returns CDR1 SGHAT and CDR2 FQDESV (reference sequence). The CDR3 spans 16 residues.